This TCR beta chain was sequenced for a study of long-term antiretroviral therapy in people with HIV. The count of this clone is one. At survey level, the immunoSEQ assay was run in its v3.0 version. The sequencing target was about 35,000-55,000 T-cell genomes per sample. Produced via immunoSEQ multiplex PCR; TCRdb's table is partial and in-frame only. This sample has under 35,000 clones, with approximately 96% found just once. Each contributor possessed a minimum of one pre-ART and a minimum of two post-ART PBMC samples. The samples comprised 1-10 million cryopreserved PBMC ahead of DNA extraction. From germline, CDR1 is SQVTM and CDR2 ANQGSEA. This CDR3 has 14 residues. The V end lost 5 bases, the J end lost 4 bases, and 18 bases lay between the germline ends.

Sequences were derived from unsorted PBMCs, sampled 6.5 to 6.9 years after starting antiretroviral therapy. The gene calls are TRBV29-1 and TRBJ2-7; the D gene is possibly TRBD1 (5 bases). The origin of this receptor is a man aged 25-45 years with HIV. The CDR3 spells CSVLIQGIRYEQYF. CDR3 nucleotide sequence: TGCAGCGTTTTGATTCAGGGTATCAGATACGAGCAGTACTTC.